The present T cell receptor (beta chain) was sequenced within a study of molecular identifiers for immune sequencing clone quantification. Study-level information: Replicates split RNA from around 20,000 or 100,000 naive CD8 cells five ways, and the researchers sequenced four portions.

MiXCR, applied by TCRdb to the PCR reads, yields one record per CDR3 protein. The sample lists around 470,000 distinct CDR3 sequences; approximately 25% were seen once. This clonotype showed up just a few times. Naive CD8 sequencing libraries were generated from around 18,000 to 910,000 sorted cells, with 10%, 30% or 50% RNA as input. J gave up 8 bases and V 5 bases, and 15 bases lay outside the gene matches. CDR1 is MDHEN, CDR2 SYDVKM, per germline. This CDR3 contains 16 residues. Sequenced: naive CD8+ T cells from blood, with Jurkat cell RNA spiked in. Subset noted: FACS-sorted CD8+CD4-CCR7+CD45RA+ naive T cells. This clonotype was obtained from a human donor in good health. Some libraries in this study had Jurkat cell RNA spiked in. The V and J genes are TRBV28 and TRBJ2-7; 10 bases fit TRBD1. CDR3 sequence: CASSKPLGQGNEQQYF. The CDR3 DNA is TGTGCCAGCAGTAAACCACTGGGACAGGGGAATGAGCAGCAGTACTTC.